This T cell receptor (beta chain) stems from a study of blood T cells in healthy people across ages. Study summary: Through template switching, about one barcoded beta molecule was captured per two T cells, as measured in model experiments. Overall study findings and caveats: Naive CD4+ cell counts and diversity both ran higher in long-lived than in aged donors. With naive T cell percentage, TCR beta diversity showed a strong correlation.

Regarding this clonotype: Its specificity is not known.

Then a second PCR, running roughly 7 to 11 cycles, was carried out with a sample-barcoded 5' primer and a J-beta primer mix. Individual samples furnished no less than 2.5 million CDR3-containing paired-end reads apiece. TCRdb reanalysed the 5' RACE reads using MiXCR and keeps one entry per CDR3 protein. The table shows over 950,000 distinct CDR3 sequences, with around 54% occurring only once. This receptor was taken from a woman between 55 and 75 years old in good health. Sequencing was done on a sample of blood.

CDR3 DNA sequence: TGTGCCAGCGGGGACCGATATAATTCACCCCTCCACTTT. Its protein product is CASGDRYNSPLHF. The chain employs TRBV6-2 or TRBV6-3 and TRBJ1-6, with D possibly being TRBD1 (5 bases). V shed 8 bases and J shed 4 bases, with 9 bases lying between them. The CDR3 spans 13 residues. CDR1 MNHEY and CDR2 SVGEGT come from the germline V gene.